This T cell receptor beta chain was sequenced during a study of cytomegalovirus exposure and HLA in healthy donors. Study-level information: Early released data comprised around 80 million unique TCRs from HLA-typed donors.

A multiplex PCR was run with 60 Vbeta primers and 13 Jbeta primers. The data were produced by immunoSEQ multiplex PCR, yet TCRdb's version contains in-frame clones alone and is incomplete. This table holds over 110,000 clones, 55% to 80% found once. This CDR3 comprises 13 residues. Germline CDR1 reads MNHNS; CDR2 reads SASEGT. V lost 5 bases and J 9 bases, leaving 16 bases between the germline ends. The clonotype comes from a woman aged 40 to 49 in good health and CMV-seronegative. The chain couples TRBV6-1 to TRBJ1-2, with a tentative D call TRBD1 (5 bases). Sequencing input: PBMCs. In DNA, the CDR3 is TGTGCCAGCAGTCTCGACAGTGGTATGAGCTACACCTTC. It encodes CASSLDSGMSYTF.